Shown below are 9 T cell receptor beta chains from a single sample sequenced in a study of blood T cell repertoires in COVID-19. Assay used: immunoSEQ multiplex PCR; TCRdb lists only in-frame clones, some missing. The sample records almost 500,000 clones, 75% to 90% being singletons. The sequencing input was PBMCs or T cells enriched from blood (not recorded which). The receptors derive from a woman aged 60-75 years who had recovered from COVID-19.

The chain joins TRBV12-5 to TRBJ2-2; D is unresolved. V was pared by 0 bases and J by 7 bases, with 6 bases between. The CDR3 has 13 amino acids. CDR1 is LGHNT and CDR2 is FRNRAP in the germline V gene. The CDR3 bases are TGTGCTAGTGGTTTGGTGTTCCTCGGGGAGCTGTTTTTT. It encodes CASGLVFLGELFF.

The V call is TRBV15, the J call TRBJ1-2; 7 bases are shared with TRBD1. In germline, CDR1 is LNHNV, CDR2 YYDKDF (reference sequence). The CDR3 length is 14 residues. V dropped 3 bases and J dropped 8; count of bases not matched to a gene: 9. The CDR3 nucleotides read TGTGCCACCAGCAGTCCTGAGGGGGCGCCGGGCTACACCTTC. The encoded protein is CATSSPEGAPGYTF.

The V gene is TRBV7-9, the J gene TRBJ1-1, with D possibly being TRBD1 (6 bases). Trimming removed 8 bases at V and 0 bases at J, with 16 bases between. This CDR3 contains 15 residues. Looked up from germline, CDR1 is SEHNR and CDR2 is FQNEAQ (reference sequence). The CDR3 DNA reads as TGTGCCAGCGGGGCAAACAGGGCGCTGAACACTGAAGCTTTCTTT. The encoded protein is CASGANRALNTEAFF. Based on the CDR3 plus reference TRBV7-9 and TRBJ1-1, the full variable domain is DTGVSQNPRHKITKRGQNVTFRCDPISEHNRLYWYRQTLGQGPEFLTYFQNEAQLEKSRLLSDRFSAERPKGSFSTLEIQRTEQGDSAMYLCASGANRALNTEAFFGQGTRLTVV.

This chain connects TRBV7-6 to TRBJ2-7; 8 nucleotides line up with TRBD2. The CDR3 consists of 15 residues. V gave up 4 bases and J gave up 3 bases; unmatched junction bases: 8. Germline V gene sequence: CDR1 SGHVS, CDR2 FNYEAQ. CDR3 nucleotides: TGTGCCAGCAGCTCGGGGGGGGAGGGCGGCTACGAGCAGTACTTC. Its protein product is CASSSGGEGGYEQYF.

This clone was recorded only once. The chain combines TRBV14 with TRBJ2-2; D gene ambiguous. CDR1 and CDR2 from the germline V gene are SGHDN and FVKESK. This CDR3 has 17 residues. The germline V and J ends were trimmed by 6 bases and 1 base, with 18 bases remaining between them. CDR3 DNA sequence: TGTGCCAGCAGTCTTAGACAAGGCGCTAAGAACACCGGGGAGCTGTTTTTT. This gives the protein CASSLRQGAKNTGELFF.

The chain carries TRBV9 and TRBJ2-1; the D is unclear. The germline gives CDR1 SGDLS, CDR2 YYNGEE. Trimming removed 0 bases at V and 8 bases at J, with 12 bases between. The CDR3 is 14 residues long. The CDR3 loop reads CASSVDPTFYEQFF. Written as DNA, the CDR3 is TGTGCCAGCAGCGTAGACCCTACTTTCTATGAGCAGTTCTTC.

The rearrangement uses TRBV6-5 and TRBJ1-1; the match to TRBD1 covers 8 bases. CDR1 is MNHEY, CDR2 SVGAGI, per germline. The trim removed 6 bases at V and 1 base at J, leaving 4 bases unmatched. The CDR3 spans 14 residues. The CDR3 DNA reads TGTGCCAGCAGGGGGGGACAGGCGAACACTGAAGCTTTCTTT. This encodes CASRGGQANTEAFF.

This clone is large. CDR3 protein: CASSQWEGGTSGANVLTF. DNA of the CDR3: TGTGCCAGCAGCCAATGGGAGGGAGGTACCTCTGGGGCCAACGTCCTGACTTTC. The chain carries TRBV3-1 (or the pseudogene TRBV3-2) and TRBJ2-6; the match to TRBD2 covers 7 bases. Germline lookup yields CDR1 LGHDT and CDR2 YNNKEL (reference sequence). The CDR3 runs to 18 residues. With 2 bases clipped from V and 0 bases from J, the junction kept 7 bases outside the gene matches.

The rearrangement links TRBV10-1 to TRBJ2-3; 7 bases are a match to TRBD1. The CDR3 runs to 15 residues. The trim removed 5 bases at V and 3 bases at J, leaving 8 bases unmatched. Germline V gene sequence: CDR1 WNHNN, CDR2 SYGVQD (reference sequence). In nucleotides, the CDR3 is TGCGCCAGCAGTTGGATCAGGGGGAAAACAGATACGCAGTATTTT. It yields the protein CASSWIRGKTDTQYF.